The 3 T cell receptor beta chains reported below all come from one sample, sequenced in a study of shared clonotypes between healthy human individuals. Assay used: immunoSEQ multiplex PCR; TCRdb lists only in-frame clones, some missing. Of 950,000 to 1,100,000 clones listed, more than 65% are singletons. Sequenced material: memory CD4+ T cells sorted from blood. Sample subset: CD45RA-negative fraction. These receptors were collected from a man aged 18 to 30 in good health.

CDR3 sequence (DNA): TGTGCCAGCAGCTTAAGTTTTACAGGGTTGGATGAAAAACTGTTTTTT. This encodes CASSLSFTGLDEKLFF. V is TRBV7-9 and J is TRBJ1-4; TRBD1 is a possible D gene (6 bases). There are 16 residues in the CDR3. Germline CDR1 reads SEHNR; CDR2 reads FQNEAQ (reference sequence). V shed 2 bases and J shed 6 bases, with 16 bases lying between them.

This chain connects TRBV30 to TRBJ2-7; D call uncertain. Trimming stripped 1 base from V and 6 bases from J, with 10 bases between. Germline V gene data show CDR1 as GTSNPN and CDR2 as SVGIG (reference sequence). This CDR3 is 12 amino acids long. CDR3 coding DNA: TGTGCCTGGAGTGAAAGCCGCCGCGAGCAGTACTTC. Its protein is CAWSESRREQYF. The variable domain in full, completed from reference TRBV30 and TRBJ2-7, reads SQTIHQWPATLVQPVGSPLSLECTVEGTSNPNLYWYRQAAGRGLQLLFYSVGIGQISSEVPQNLSASRPQDRQFILSSKKLLLSDSGFYLCAWSESRREQYFGPGTRLTVT.

Only a few counts were recorded for this clone. The V and J genes are TRBV7-9 and TRBJ1-1; D ambiguous. V was shortened by 1 base and J by 4 bases, with 7 bases between the two germline ends. The germline CDR1 and CDR2 sequences are SEHNR and FQNEAQ (reference sequence). The CDR3 has 13 amino acids. CDR3 sequence (DNA): TGTGCCAGCAGCTTAGATATAACCACTGAAGCTTTCTTT. Translation gives CASSLDITTEAFF. The full variable domain, in which reference TRBV7-9 and TRBJ1-1 provide the parts outside the CDR3, is DTGVSQNPRHKITKRGQNVTFRCDPISEHNRLYWYRQTLGQGPEFLTYFQNEAQLEKSRLLSDRFSAERPKGSFSTLEIQRTEQGDSAMYLCASSLDITTEAFFGQGTRLTVV.